This TCR beta chain was retrieved from a study of breast tumors, draining lymph nodes, adjacent tissues (TCRdb year 2016). About the investigation overall: The study compared TCR beta repertoires across tumor, adjacent nontumor tissue and axillary lymph nodes from breast cancer patients. In human breast cancer, the study set out to assess how tumor, surrounding tissue and draining lymph node repertoires relate to one another and whether T cells might be exchanged between them.

The axillary draining lymph nodes of breast cancer patients were the source of the lymph node samples. Overall study results and their limits: Tumor T-cell repertoires showed less diversity than lymph node repertoires and more diversity than nontumor tissue repertoires, and tumor T-cell repertoires showed preferential V and J gene usage. In luminal-like breast cancer, tumor and nontumor tissue repertoires resembled each other significantly more than in basal-like breast cancer. The study presented the conclusion that tumor T cells originate in lymph nodes as consistent with a hypothesis, not as something directly demonstrated. The data were considered consistent with most tumor T cells being derived from the lymph node and subsequently expanding within tumor tissue.

Reading from cysteine to phenylalanine, the CDR3 counts 14 amino acids. Only CDR3 DNA remains: 42 bases, in frame from the first base. The germline ends are 15 bases apart after V is trimmed by 4 bases and J by 5 bases. Reading the germline V gene (reference sequence) gives CDR1 LGHDT and CDR2 YNNKEL. The sequencing machine was an Illumina HiSeq 2000. Multiplex PCR amplification was used to build the TCR beta chain libraries. High-throughput sequencing was used to analyze the amplified TCR beta chain products. TCRdb took the public reads, trimmed them with fastp at Q25, ran MiXCR for clone calling and kept in-frame beta chains. Rows with a matching CDR3 protein are joined into one entry that keeps the most common DNA and genes. This sample is represented by about 170,000 distinct CDR3 sequences; around 33% of them were singletons. The ten most abundant clones make up around 4% of the sample. On this clonotype itself: Its specific antigen is unknown. A single base separates this from a much larger clone, so it may be a read error.

This TCR derives from a female donor with breast cancer. Some clones in this sample may be carry-over from other donors' samples. Material for sequencing was axillary lymph node tissue. The sequence is built from TRBV3-1 and TRBJ2-7, with a tentative D gene TRBD1 over 5 matching bases. In nucleotide form, the sequence is TGTGCCAGCAGCCTACGACAGTATGGGCACGAGCAGTACTTC. Translated, it gives CASSLRQYGHEQYF.